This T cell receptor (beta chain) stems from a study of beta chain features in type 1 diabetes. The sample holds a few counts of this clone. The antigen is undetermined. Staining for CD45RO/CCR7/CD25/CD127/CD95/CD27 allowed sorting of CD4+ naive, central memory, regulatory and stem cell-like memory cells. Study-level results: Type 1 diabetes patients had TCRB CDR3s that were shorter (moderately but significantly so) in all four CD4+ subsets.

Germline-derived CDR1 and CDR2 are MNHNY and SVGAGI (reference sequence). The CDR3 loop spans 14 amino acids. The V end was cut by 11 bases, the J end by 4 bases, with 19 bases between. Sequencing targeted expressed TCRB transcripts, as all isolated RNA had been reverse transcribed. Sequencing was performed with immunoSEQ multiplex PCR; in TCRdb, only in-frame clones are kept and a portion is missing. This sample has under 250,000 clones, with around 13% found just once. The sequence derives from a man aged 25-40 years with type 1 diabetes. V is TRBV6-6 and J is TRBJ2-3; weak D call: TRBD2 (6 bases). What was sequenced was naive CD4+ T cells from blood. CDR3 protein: CAPFPPGTPDTQYF. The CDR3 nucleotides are TGTGCCCCCTTCCCGCCTGGGACTCCAGATACGCAGTATTTT.